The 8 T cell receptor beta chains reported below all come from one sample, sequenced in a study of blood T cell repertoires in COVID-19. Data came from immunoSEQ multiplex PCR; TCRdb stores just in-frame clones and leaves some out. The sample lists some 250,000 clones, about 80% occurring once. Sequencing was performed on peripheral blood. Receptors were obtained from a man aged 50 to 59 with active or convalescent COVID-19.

The CDR3 loop is CASSTGQVNEKLFF. CDR3 coding DNA: TGTGCCAGCAGCACCGGACAAGTTAATGAAAAACTGTTTTTT. This sequence joins TRBV5-8 and TRBJ1-4; D might be TRBD1 (5 bases). The V and J ends lost 4 bases and 4 bases respectively, with 11 bases between them. The CDR3 spans 14 residues. Germline loops: CDR1 SGHTS, CDR2 YDEGEE. Using reference TRBV5-8 and TRBJ1-4 for the parts outside the CDR3, the full variable domain is EAGVTQSPTHLIKTRGQQATLRCSPISGHTSVYWYQQALGLGLQFLLWYDEGEERNRGNFPPRFSGRQFPNYSSELNVNALELEDSALYLCASSTGQVNEKLFFGSGTQLSVL.

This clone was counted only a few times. CDR3 bases: TGTGCCAGCAGTGATCCGGGGAGAGGTGAAAAACTGTTTTTT. Residues: CASSDPGRGEKLFF. This chain links TRBV25-1 with TRBJ1-4; D ambiguous. Looked up from germline, CDR1 is MGHDK and CDR2 is SYGVNS. Trimming pared 3 bases from V and 7 bases from J, leaving 12 bases between. The length of the CDR3 is 14 residues.

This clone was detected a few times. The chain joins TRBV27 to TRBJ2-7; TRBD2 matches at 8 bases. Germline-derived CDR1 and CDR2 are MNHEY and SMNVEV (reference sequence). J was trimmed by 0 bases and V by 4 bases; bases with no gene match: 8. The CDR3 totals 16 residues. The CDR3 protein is CASSSLAGGLSYEQYF. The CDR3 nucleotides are TGTGCCAGCAGTTCCCTGGCGGGGGGACTCTCCTACGAGCAGTACTTC.

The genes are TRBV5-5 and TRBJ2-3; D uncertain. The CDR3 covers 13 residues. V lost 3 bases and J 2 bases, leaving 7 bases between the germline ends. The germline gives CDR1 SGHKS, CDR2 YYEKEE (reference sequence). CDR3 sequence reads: CASSSQATDTQYF. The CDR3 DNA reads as TGTGCCAGCAGCTCCCAGGCCACAGATACGCAGTATTTT.

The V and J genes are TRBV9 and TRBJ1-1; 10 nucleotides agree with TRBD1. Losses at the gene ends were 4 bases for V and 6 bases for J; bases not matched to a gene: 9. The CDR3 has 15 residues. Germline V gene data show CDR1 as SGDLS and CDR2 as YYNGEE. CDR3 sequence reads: CASSPRDRGSAEAFF. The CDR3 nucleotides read TGTGCCAGCAGCCCCCGGGACAGGGGAAGCGCTGAAGCTTTCTTT.

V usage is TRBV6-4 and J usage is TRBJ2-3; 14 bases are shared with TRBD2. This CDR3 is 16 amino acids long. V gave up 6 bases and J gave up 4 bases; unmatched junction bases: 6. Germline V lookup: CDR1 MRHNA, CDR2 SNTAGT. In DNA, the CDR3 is TGTGCCAGCAGCGTGACTAGCGGGGGGGCCGCAGATACGCAGTATTTT. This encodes CASSVTSGGAADTQYF.

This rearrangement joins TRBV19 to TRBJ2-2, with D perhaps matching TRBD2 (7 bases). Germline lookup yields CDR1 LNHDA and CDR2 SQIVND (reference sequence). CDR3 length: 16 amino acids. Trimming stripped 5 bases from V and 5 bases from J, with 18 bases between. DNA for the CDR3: TGTGCCAGTAGTCCCAGGACTGGGAGGGGGACCGGGGAGCTGTTTTTT. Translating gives CASSPRTGRGTGELFF.

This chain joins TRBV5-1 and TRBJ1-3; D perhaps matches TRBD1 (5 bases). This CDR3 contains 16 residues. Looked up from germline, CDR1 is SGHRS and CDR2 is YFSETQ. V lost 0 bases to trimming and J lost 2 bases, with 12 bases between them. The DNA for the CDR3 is TGCGCCAGCAGCTTGGTGGCAGGGTCGACTGGAAACACCATATATTTT. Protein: CASSLVAGSTGNTIYF.